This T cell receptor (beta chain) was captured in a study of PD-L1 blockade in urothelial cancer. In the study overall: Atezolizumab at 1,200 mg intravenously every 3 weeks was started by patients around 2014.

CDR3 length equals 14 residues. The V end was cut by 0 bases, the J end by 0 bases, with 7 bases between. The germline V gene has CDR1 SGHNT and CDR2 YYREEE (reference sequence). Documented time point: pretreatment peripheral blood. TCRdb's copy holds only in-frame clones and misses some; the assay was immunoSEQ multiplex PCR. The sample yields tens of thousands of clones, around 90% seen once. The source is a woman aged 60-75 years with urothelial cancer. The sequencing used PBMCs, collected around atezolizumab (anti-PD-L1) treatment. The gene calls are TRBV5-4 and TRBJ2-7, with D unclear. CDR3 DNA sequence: TGTGCCAGCAGCTTGGATAGTGACTCCTACGAGCAGTACTTC. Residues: CASSLDSDSYEQYF.